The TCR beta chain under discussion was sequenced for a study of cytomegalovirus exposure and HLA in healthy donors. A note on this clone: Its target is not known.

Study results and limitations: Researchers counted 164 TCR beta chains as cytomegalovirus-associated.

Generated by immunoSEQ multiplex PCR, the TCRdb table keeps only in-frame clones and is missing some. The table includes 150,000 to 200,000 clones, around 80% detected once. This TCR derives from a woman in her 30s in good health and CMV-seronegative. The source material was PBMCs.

CDR3 residues: CASSFASLAGYTGELFF. Here the CDR3 DNA reads TGTGCCAGCAGCTTTGCATCCTTAGCGGGGTACACCGGGGAGCTGTTTTTT. The chain is built from TRBV5-6 and TRBJ2-2; TRBD2 matches 8 bases. In germline, CDR1 is SGHDT, CDR2 YYEEEE. The CDR3 loop spans 17 amino acids. Trimming removed 2 bases from V and 3 bases from J; junction bases left unmatched: 9.